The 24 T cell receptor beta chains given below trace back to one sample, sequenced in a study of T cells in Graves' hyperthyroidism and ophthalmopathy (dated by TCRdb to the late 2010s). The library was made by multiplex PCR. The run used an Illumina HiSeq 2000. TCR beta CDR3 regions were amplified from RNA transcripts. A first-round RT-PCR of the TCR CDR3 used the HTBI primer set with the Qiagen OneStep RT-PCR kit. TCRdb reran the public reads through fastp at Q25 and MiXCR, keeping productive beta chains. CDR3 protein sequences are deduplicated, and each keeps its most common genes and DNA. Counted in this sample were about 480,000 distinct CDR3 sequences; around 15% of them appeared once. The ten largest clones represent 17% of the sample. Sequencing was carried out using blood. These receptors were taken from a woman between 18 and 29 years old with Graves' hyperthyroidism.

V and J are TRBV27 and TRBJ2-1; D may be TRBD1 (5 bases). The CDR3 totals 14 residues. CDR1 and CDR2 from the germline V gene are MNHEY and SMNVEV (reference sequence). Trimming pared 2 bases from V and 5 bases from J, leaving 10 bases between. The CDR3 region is CASSLMAGNNEQFF. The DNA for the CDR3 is TGTGCCAGCAGTTTAATGGCAGGGAACAATGAGCAGTTCTTC.

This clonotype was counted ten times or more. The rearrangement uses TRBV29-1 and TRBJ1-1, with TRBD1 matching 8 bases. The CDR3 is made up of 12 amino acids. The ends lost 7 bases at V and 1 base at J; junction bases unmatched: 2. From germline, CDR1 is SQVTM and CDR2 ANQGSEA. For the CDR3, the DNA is TGCAGCGCCGGACAGGGGAACACTGAAGCTTTCTTT. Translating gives CSAGQGNTEAFF.

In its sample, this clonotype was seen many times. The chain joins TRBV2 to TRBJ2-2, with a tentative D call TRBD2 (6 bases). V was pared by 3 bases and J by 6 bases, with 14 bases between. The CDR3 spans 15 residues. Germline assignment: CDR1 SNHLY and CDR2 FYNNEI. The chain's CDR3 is CASSEEGVNAGELFF. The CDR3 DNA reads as TGTGCCAGCAGTGAGGAGGGAGTTAACGCCGGGGAGCTGTTTTTT.

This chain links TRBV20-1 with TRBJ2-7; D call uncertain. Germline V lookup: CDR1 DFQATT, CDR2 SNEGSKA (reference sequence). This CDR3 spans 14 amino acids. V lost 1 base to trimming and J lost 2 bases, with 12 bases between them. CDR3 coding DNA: TGCAGTGCTAGAGGTTCCAACCAGGCCTACGAGCAGTACTTC. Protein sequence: CSARGSNQAYEQYF.

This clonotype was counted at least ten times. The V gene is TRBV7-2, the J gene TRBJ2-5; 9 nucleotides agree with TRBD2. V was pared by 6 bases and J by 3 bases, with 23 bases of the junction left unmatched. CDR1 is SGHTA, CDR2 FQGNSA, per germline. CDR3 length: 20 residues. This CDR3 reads CASRARLAALSLSGEETQYF. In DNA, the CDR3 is TGTGCCAGCAGGGCTCGACTAGCGGCCCTCTCACTCTCGGGAGAAGAGACCCAGTACTTC.

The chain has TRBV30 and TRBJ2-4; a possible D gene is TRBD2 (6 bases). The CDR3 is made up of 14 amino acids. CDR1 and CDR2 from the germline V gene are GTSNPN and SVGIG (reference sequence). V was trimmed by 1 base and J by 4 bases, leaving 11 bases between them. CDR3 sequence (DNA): TGTGCCTGGAGTGATGGGGGAGGAAAAAACATTCAGTACTTC. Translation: CAWSDGGGKNIQYF.

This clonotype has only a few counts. The CDR3 nucleotides are TGCAGTGCCCCCCCTCGCCAAGAGACCCAGTACTTC. Encoded protein: CSAPPRQETQYF. The J gene is TRBJ2-5, the V gene TRBV20-1, with D unclear. Trimming removed 6 bases at V and 1 base at J, with 9 bases between. The CDR3 loop spans 12 amino acids. Germline V gives CDR1 DFQATT, CDR2 SNEGSKA (reference sequence).

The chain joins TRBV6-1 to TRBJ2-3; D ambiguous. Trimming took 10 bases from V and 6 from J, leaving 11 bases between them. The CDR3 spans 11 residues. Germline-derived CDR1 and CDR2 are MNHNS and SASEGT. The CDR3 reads CATKSRDTQYF. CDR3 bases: TGTGCCACTAAGAGCAGGGATACGCAGTATTTT.

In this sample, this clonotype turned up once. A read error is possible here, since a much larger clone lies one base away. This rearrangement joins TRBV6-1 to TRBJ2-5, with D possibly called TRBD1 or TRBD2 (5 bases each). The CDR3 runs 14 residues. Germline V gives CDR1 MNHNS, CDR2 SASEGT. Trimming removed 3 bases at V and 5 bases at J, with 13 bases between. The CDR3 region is CASSDLEGMETQYF. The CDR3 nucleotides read TGTGCCAGCAGTGATTTAGAGGGGATGGAGACCCAGTACTTC.

CDR3 in DNA: TGTGCCTGGAATACCGGACAGGGAAGCAACGAGCAGTACGTC. It translates to CAWNTGQGSNEQYV. The chain carries TRBV30 and TRBJ2-7; TRBD1 matches 8 bases. The CDR3 has 14 amino acids. Per the germline V gene, CDR1 is GTSNPN and CDR2 is SVGIG (reference sequence). V lost 4 bases and J lost 5; bases outside the gene matches: 10.

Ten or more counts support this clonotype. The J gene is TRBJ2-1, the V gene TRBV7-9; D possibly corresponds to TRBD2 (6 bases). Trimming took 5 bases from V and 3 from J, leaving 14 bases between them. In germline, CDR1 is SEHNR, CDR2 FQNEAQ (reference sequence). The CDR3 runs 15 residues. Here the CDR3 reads CASSPPLGGYNEQFF. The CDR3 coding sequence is TGTGCCAGCAGCCCTCCTTTGGGAGGCTACAATGAGCAGTTCTTC.

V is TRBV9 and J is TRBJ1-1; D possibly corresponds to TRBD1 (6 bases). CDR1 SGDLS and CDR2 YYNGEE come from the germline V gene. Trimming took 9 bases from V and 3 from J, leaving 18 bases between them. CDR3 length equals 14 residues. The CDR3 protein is CATRGNSEDTEAFF. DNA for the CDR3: TGTGCCACCAGGGGAAACAGCGAGGACACTGAAGCTTTCTTT.

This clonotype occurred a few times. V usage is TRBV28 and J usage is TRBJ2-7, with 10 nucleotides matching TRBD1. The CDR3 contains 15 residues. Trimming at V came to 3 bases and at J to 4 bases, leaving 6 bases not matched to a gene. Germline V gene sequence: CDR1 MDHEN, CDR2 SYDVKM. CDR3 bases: TGTGCCAGCAGTTTGACAGGGGGCCTTCTTTACGAGCAGTACTTC. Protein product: CASSLTGGLLYEQYF.

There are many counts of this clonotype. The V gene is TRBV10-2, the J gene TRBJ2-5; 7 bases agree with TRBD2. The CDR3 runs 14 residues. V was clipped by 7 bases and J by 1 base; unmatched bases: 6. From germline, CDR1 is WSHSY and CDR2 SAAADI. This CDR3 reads CASKASGPQETQYF. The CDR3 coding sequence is TGCGCCAGCAAGGCTAGCGGCCCCCAAGAGACCCAGTACTTC.

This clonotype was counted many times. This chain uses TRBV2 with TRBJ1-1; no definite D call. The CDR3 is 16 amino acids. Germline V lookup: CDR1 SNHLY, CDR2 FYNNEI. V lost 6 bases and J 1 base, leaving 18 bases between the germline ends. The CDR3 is CASSPRRQVGNTEAFF. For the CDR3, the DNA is TGTGCCAGCAGCCCACGGCGGCAGGTCGGGAACACTGAAGCTTTCTTT.

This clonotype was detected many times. The CDR3 DNA is TGTGCCTGGAGTACCACTAGCGGGAGGGCCTCGAGGAATGAGCAGTTCTTC. This codes for CAWSTTSGRASRNEQFF. The chain couples TRBV30 to TRBJ2-1; 13 nucleotides line up with TRBD2. The germline V gene has CDR1 GTSNPN and CDR2 SVGIG (reference sequence). CDR3 length: 17 residues. After removal of 2 bases from V and 7 bases from J, the junction contained 11 bases not matched to a gene.

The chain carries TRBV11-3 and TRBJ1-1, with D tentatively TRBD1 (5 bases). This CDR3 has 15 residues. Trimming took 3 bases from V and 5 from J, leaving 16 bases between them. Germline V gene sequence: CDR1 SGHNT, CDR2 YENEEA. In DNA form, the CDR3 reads TGTGCCAGCAGCTTTTCAGGGCTGGGAGGTACTGAAGCTTTCTTT. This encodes CASSFSGLGGTEAFF.

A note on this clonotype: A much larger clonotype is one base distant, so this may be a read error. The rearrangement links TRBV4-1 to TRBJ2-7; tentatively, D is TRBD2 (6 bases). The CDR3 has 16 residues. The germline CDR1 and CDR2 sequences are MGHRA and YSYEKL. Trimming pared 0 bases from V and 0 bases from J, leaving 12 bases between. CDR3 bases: TGCGCCAGCAGCCAAGATAGGGCGGAGGGCTCCTACGAGCAGTACTTC. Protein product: CASSQDRAEGSYEQYF.

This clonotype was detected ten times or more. The DNA of the CDR3 is TGTGCCAGCAGTGAAGTGAGGGGAGAGACCCAGTACTTC. It translates to CASSEVRGETQYF. The chain couples TRBV6-1 to TRBJ2-5; D possibly uses TRBD1 or TRBD2 (5 bases each). Germline assignment: CDR1 MNHNS and CDR2 SASEGT. V was shortened by 1 base and J by 4 bases, with 7 bases between the two germline ends. The CDR3 runs to 13 residues.

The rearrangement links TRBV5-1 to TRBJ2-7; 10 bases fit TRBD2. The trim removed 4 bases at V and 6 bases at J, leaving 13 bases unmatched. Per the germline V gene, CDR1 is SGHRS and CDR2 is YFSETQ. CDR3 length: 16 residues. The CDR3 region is CASSPLTGAGGGEQYF. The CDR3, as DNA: TGCGCCAGCAGCCCACTGACTGGAGCGGGAGGGGGCGAGCAGTACTTC.

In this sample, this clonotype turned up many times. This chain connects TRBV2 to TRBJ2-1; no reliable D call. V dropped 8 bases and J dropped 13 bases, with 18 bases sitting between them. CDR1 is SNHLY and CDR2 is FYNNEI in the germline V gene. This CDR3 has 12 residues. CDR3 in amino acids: CASERRTALQFF. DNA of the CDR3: TGTGCCAGCGAAAGGCGAACGGCGCTCCAGTTCTTC.

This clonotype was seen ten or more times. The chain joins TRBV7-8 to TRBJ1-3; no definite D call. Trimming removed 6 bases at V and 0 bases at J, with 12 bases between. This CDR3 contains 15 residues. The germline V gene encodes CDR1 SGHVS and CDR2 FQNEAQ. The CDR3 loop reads CASRPLADSGNTIYF. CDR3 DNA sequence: TGTGCCAGCAGGCCACTAGCGGACTCTGGAAACACCATATATTTT.

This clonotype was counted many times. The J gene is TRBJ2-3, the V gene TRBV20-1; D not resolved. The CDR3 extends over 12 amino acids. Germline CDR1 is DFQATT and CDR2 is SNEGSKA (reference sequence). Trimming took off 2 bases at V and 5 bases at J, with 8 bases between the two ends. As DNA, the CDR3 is TGCAGTGCTAGACCAAGTGTAGATACGCAGTATTTT. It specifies CSARPSVDTQYF.

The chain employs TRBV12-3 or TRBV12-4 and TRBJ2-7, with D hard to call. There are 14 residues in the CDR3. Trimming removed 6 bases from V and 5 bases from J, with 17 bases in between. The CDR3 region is CASSVDTSPNEQYF. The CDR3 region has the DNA TGTGCCAGCAGCGTTGACACAAGTCCCAACGAGCAGTACTTC.